The 4 T cell receptor beta chains listed next were all sequenced from one sample in a study of patients and donors after allogeneic stem cell transplantation (dated by TCRdb to 2018 to 2021). Library method: RT-PCR. The sequencer was a NextSeq 550. The raw public data were reprocessed by TCRdb itself: fastp quality trimming at Q25, MiXCR clonotype calling, in-frame beta chains only. One record per CDR3 amino acid sequence lists the most common genes and DNA. Present in this sample are about 960,000 distinct CDR3 sequences, over 15% of which were seen just once. The ten largest clones add up to around 6% of the sample. Sequences were obtained from blood, either unsorted or a sorted T cell fraction (not recorded which). These TCRs come from a human donor who was either an allogeneic HSCT recipient or a stem cell or donor lymphocyte infusion donor (not recorded which). It is not recorded whose cells these are; they may come from a transplant donor.

In its sample, this clonotype was seen a few times. V gene TRBV12-3 or TRBV12-4 combines with J gene TRBJ2-3; a weak D match, TRBD1 (5 bases). The V end was cut by 1 base, the J end by 5 bases, with 10 bases between. CDR3 size: 14 residues. DNA of the CDR3: TGTGCCAGCAGTTTAGGGTGGGGCGGAGATACGCAGTATTTT. This encodes CASSLGWGGDTQYF.

The chain combines TRBV6-2 or TRBV6-3 with TRBJ2-1; 9 positions match TRBD2. The germline gives CDR1 MNHEY, CDR2 SVGEGT. This CDR3 has 14 amino acids. V was clipped by 10 bases and J by 3 bases; unmatched bases: 7. CDR3 nucleotide sequence: TGTGCCATTTGGGCGGGGGGGTACTACAATGAGCAGTTCTTC. The encoded protein is CAIWAGGYYNEQFF.

The chain uses TRBV27 and TRBJ2-1; 7 nucleotides align to TRBD2. This CDR3 contains 16 residues. Germline V CDR1 and CDR2: MNHEY, SMNVEV (reference sequence). J gave up 0 bases and V 4 bases, and 6 bases lay outside the gene matches. The CDR3 loop reads CASSSIAGRSYNEQFF. The CDR3 DNA sequence: TGTGCCAGCAGTTCTATAGCGGGTCGCTCCTACAATGAGCAGTTCTTC.

This clonotype was seen a handful of times. Here the CDR3 reads CASSLGPSSQRGGRGEQFF. In DNA form, the CDR3 reads TGTGCCAGCAGCTTAGGTCCGTCTTCCCAGCGGGGGGGCCGGGGTGAGCAGTTCTTC. This rearrangement joins TRBV11-2 to TRBJ2-1; 10 bases are a match to TRBD2. V was pared by 1 base and J by 9 bases, with 18 bases of the junction left unmatched. Per the germline V gene, CDR1 is SGHAT and CDR2 is FQNNGV. The CDR3 sequence is 19 residues long.